The sequence of this T cell receptor beta chain was determined in a study of blood T cell repertoires in COVID-19. Study-wide background: Specimens from acute and convalescent COVID-19 originated in the United States, Italy and Spain.

Measured with immunoSEQ multiplex PCR; TCRdb has only the in-frame clones, and not every one. The repertoire holds around 100,000 clones, 85% seen once, with about 1.8% in the top ten. The CDR3 length is 16 residues. Germline V gives CDR1 KGHDR, CDR2 SFDVKD. The ends were cut back, 3 bases at V and 0 bases at J, with 11 bases in the middle. This clone came up once. This chain joins TRBV24-1 and TRBJ2-1; D is perhaps TRBD1 (5 bases). Sequencing input: peripheral blood. The receptor comes from a woman in her 70s with active or convalescent COVID-19. CDR3 DNA sequence: TGTGCCACCAGTGATGACAGTCCGAGCTCCTACAATGAGCAGTTCTTC. It encodes CATSDDSPSSYNEQFF.